One sample yielded the 28 T cell receptor beta chains listed below, sequenced in a study of cytomegalovirus exposure and HLA in healthy donors. The PCR contained 60 Vbeta and 13 Jbeta primers. TCRdb's table, derived via immunoSEQ multiplex PCR, lists solely in-frame clones and lacks some. The sample has approximately 170,000 clones; approximately 80% are singletons. Specimen: PBMCs. The receptors shown here come from a woman aged 40-49 years in good health and CMV-seropositive.

This clone was counted once. The rearrangement joins TRBV27 to TRBJ1-1; D may be TRBD1 (5 bases). Germline CDR1 is MNHEY and CDR2 is SMNVEV (reference sequence). Trimming took off 5 bases at V and 4 bases at J, with 14 bases between the two ends. CDR3 length: 14 amino acids. For the CDR3, the DNA is TGTGCCAGCAGTGCGGGGGTCTTGGGCACTGAAGCTTTCTTT. This encodes CASSAGVLGTEAFF.

CDR3 in amino acids: CASSMQGTYNTGELFF. The CDR3, as DNA: TGTGCCAGCAGCATGCAAGGGACTTACAACACCGGGGAGCTGTTTTTT. The J gene is TRBJ2-2, the V gene TRBV7-2; a possible D gene is TRBD2 (6 bases). Germline values: CDR1 SGHTA, CDR2 FQGNSA. This CDR3 is built from 16 residues. V dropped 5 bases and J dropped 2 bases, with 15 bases sitting between them.

V usage is TRBV28 and J usage is TRBJ1-1, with 12 positions matching TRBD1. Germline loops: CDR1 MDHEN, CDR2 SYDVKM. The CDR3 sequence is 14 residues long. V shed 11 bases, J shed 0 bases, and the junction held 4 bases outside the gene matches. This CDR3 reads CAAGQGAMNTEAFF. Written as DNA, the CDR3 is TGTGCCGCGGGACAGGGGGCGATGAACACTGAAGCTTTCTTT.

This chain joins TRBV7-2 and TRBJ2-4; 7 bases are a match to TRBD2. Trimming cost V 5 bases and J 0 bases; bases outside gene matches: 16. Germline values: CDR1 SGHTA, CDR2 FQGNSA. The CDR3 sequence is 19 residues long. In nucleotides, the CDR3 is TGTGCCAGCAGCCCCCGTGGGAGCGGGATATCAGTAGCCAAAAACATTCAGTACTTC. Amino acid sequence: CASSPRGSGISVAKNIQYF.

This chain uses TRBV5-1 with TRBJ2-1; D gene uncertain. V gave up 1 base and J gave up 5 bases, with 13 bases separating them. Looked up from germline, CDR1 is SGHRS and CDR2 is YFSETQ. The CDR3 has 15 amino acids. The CDR3 DNA follows: TGCGCCAGCAGCTTGTTCCATGGCCCCAACAATGAGCAGTTCTTC. Protein sequence: CASSLFHGPNNEQFF.

This clone was seen a few times. This chain uses TRBV6-1 with TRBJ1-5, with D uncertain. Trimming took off 3 bases at V and 1 base at J, with 10 bases between the two ends. The CDR3 contains 15 residues. Germline CDR1 is MNHNS and CDR2 is SASEGT. The DNA for the CDR3 is TGTGCCAGCAGTGATCCCGGAGGAAGCAATCAGCCCCAGCATTTT. It codes for CASSDPGGSNQPQHF.

The chain uses TRBV5-4 and TRBJ2-3; 9 bases agree with TRBD2. The V segment lost 4 bases and the J segment 5 bases; nucleotides outside the gene matches: 5. This CDR3 has 14 amino acids. Germline assignment: CDR1 SGHNT and CDR2 YYREEE (reference sequence). The CDR3 sequence: CASSLRLAVDTQYF. The CDR3 DNA reads as TGTGCCAGCAGCCTGAGACTAGCGGTAGATACGCAGTATTTT.

V usage is TRBV6-5 and J usage is TRBJ2-7; 7 positions agree with TRBD2. The CDR3 is 15 amino acids. The germline V gene encodes CDR1 MNHEY and CDR2 SVGAGI. The V segment lost 6 bases and the J segment 2 bases; nucleotides outside the gene matches: 10. As DNA, the CDR3 is TGTGCCAGCAGCCGCAGCGGGGACCCAACCTACGAGCAGTACTTC. This gives the protein CASSRSGDPTYEQYF.

This clone came up a few times. V usage is TRBV6-6 and J usage is TRBJ1-2; TRBD1 aligns across 8 bases. The germline V gene has CDR1 MNHNY and CDR2 SVGAGI (reference sequence). This CDR3 is built from 13 residues. With 7 bases clipped from V and 8 bases from J, the junction kept 9 bases outside the gene matches. The CDR3: CASIDGQGVGYTF. For the CDR3, the DNA is TGTGCCAGCATCGACGGACAGGGAGTAGGCTACACCTTC.

This chain links TRBV19 with TRBJ2-1; 9 bases match TRBD2. Germline V gives CDR1 LNHDA, CDR2 SQIVND (reference sequence). Trimming cost V 6 bases and J 4 bases; bases outside gene matches: 10. The CDR3 is made up of 16 amino acids. CDR3 bases: TGTGCCAGTAGCCCGAAGACTAGCGGCTCATACAATGAGCAGTTCTTC. Translation: CASSPKTSGSYNEQFF.

The J gene is TRBJ2-1, the V gene TRBV25-1; 9 bases map to TRBD1. The CDR3 spans 16 residues. From germline, CDR1 is MGHDK and CDR2 SYGVNS. J was trimmed by 8 bases and V by 3 bases; bases with no gene match: 11. The CDR3 DNA sequence: TGTGCCAGCAGTGATTTCCCCGGGACAGGGTTGCATGAGCAGTTCTTC. Protein: CASSDFPGTGLHEQFF.

The rearrangement uses TRBV5-6 and TRBJ1-2; D remains unclear. V lost 5 bases, J lost 6 bases, and 14 bases lay in between. Germline values: CDR1 SGHDT, CDR2 YYEEEE. The CDR3 runs 13 residues. The chain's CDR3 is CASRLGKPDGYTF. The CDR3 bases are TGTGCCAGCAGACTAGGCAAACCGGATGGCTACACCTTC. Using reference TRBV5-6 and TRBJ1-2 for the parts outside the CDR3, the full variable domain is DAGVTQSPTHLIKTRGQQVTLRCSPKSGHDTVSWYQQALGQGPQFIFQYYEEEERQRGNFPDRFSGHQFPNYSSELNVNALLLGDSALYLCASRLGKPDGYTFGSGTRLTVV.

The chain couples TRBV5-1 to TRBJ2-2, with 8 bases identical to TRBD1. CDR1 and CDR2 (germline): SGHRS, YFSETQ. CDR3 length equals 16 residues. V was clipped by 0 bases and J by 0 bases; unmatched bases: 1. CDR3 sequence reads: CASSLGTGTNTGELFF. The CDR3 nucleotides are TGCGCCAGCAGCTTGGGGACAGGGACGAACACCGGGGAGCTGTTTTTT.

This rearrangement joins TRBV20-1 to TRBJ2-7; no firm D call. Germline assignment: CDR1 DFQATT and CDR2 SNEGSKA (reference sequence). The CDR3 consists of 11 residues. V gave up 5 bases and J gave up 6 bases, with 11 bases separating them. Here the CDR3 reads CSAYNGGEQYF. The CDR3 DNA reads TGCAGTGCTTATAATGGCGGCGAGCAGTACTTC.

This chain links TRBV4-3 with TRBJ2-3, with D maybe TRBD1 (5 bases). This CDR3 spans 14 amino acids. V lost 0 bases and J lost 3, with 7 bases in between. The germline gives CDR1 LGHNA, CDR2 YSLEER. DNA for the CDR3: TGCGCCAGCAGCCAAGACAGGGTGACAGATACGCAGTATTTT. This gives the protein CASSQDRVTDTQYF.

This clone was picked up a small number of times. The chain combines TRBV4-1 with TRBJ2-7, with D perhaps matching TRBD1 (6 bases). This CDR3 comprises 15 residues. Germline CDR1 reads MGHRA; CDR2 reads YSYEKL. V gave up 3 bases and J gave up 6 bases, with 18 bases separating them. CDR3: CASSHKRGDRTEQYF. In nucleotides, the CDR3 is TGCGCCAGCAGCCACAAAAGGGGCGACAGGACCGAGCAGTACTTC.

V gene TRBV29-1 combines with J gene TRBJ1-1; 7 bases are a match to TRBD1. Germline CDR1 is SQVTM and CDR2 is ANQGSEA. This CDR3 contains 13 residues. Trimming took 7 bases from V and 4 from J; bases not matched to a gene: 9. CDR3 residues: CSAAQGNPTEAFF. The CDR3 nucleotides read TGCAGCGCCGCACAGGGGAACCCCACTGAAGCTTTCTTT.

DNA for the CDR3: TGCGCCAGCAGACGGTTTGCCCAAGAGACCCAGTACTTC. It encodes CASRRFAQETQYF. This chain links TRBV5-1 with TRBJ2-5, with D unresolved. V lost 5 bases and J 1 base, leaving 9 bases between the germline ends. The CDR3 sequence is 13 residues long. Germline V gene data show CDR1 as SGHRS and CDR2 as YFSETQ. The variable domain in full, completed from reference TRBV5-1 and TRBJ2-5, reads KAGVTQTPRYLIKTRGQQVTLSCSPISGHRSVSWYQQTPGQGLQFLFEYFSETQRNKGNFPGRFSGRQFSNSRSEMNVSTLELGDSALYLCASRRFAQETQYFGPGTRLLVL.

The chain recombines TRBV6-5 with TRBJ2-7; 11 positions agree with TRBD2. The CDR3 runs 16 residues. V dropped 0 bases and J dropped 7; count of bases not matched to a gene: 8. In germline, CDR1 is MNHEY, CDR2 SVGAGI. CDR3 sequence reads: CASSYSLLAGVGEQYF. DNA for the CDR3: TGTGCCAGCAGTTACTCGTTACTAGCGGGAGTGGGTGAGCAGTACTTC.

The chain has TRBV6-1 and TRBJ1-4; 7 nucleotides agree with TRBD1. The CDR3 extends over 15 amino acids. In germline, CDR1 is MNHNS, CDR2 SASEGT. V lost 5 bases to trimming and J lost 7 bases; unmatched junction nucleotides: 10. CDR3 bases: TGTGCCAGCAGTACGACAGGGACACATTCTGAAAAACTGTTTTTT. Its protein product is CASSTTGTHSEKLFF.

On this clone itself: A read error may be the cause here, since a much bigger clone is one base away. The chain has TRBV7-9 and TRBJ1-1; D is perhaps TRBD1 (6 bases). CDR3 length: 13 residues. Germline CDR1 reads SEHNR; CDR2 reads FQNEAQ (reference sequence). Trimming pared 5 bases from V and 1 base from J, leaving 8 bases between. The CDR3 is CASSLDRNTEAFF. The CDR3, as DNA: TGTGCCAGCAGCCTGGACAGGAACACTGAAGCTTTCTTT.

This clone was found once. The chain is built from TRBV9 and TRBJ2-1; 8 nucleotides align to TRBD2. Germline-derived CDR1 and CDR2 are SGDLS and YYNGEE. Losses at the gene ends were 0 bases for V and 7 bases for J; bases not matched to a gene: 12. The CDR3 runs 17 residues. As DNA, the CDR3 is TGTGCCAGCAGCGTAGAGAGCGGGAGTAGTAATTGGAATGAGCAGTTCTTC. This sequence encodes CASSVESGSSNWNEQFF.

This clone was seen a single time. The chain carries TRBV19 and TRBJ2-5; D may be TRBD1 (7 bases). Trimming removed 7 bases at V and 1 base at J, with 22 bases between. Germline CDR1 and CDR2: LNHDA and SQIVND (reference sequence). The length of the CDR3 is 17 residues. The CDR3 nucleotides read TGTGCCAGTAATGATCCTGGGGGCAGGGGGGCCCAAGAGACCCAGTACTTC. Translated, it gives CASNDPGGRGAQETQYF. The entire variable domain, with the rest obtained from reference TRBV19 and TRBJ2-5, is as follows: DGGITQSPKYLFRKEGQNVTLSCEQNLNHDAMYWYRQDPGQGLRLIYYSQIVNDFQKGDIAEGYSVSREKKESFPLTVTSAQKNPTAFYLCASNDPGGRGAQETQYFGPGTRLLVL.

This clone was detected a few times. The chain joins TRBV9 to TRBJ2-5; TRBD2 aligns across 14 bases. The ends lost 2 bases at V and 4 bases at J; junction bases unmatched: 13. CDR1 and CDR2 (germline): SGDLS, YYNGEE. This CDR3 comprises 19 residues. The CDR3: CASSVGGVRGLAGAETQYF. The CDR3 DNA sequence: TGTGCCAGCAGCGTGGGGGGAGTGAGGGGACTAGCGGGAGCAGAGACCCAGTACTTC.

This chain links TRBV5-4 with TRBJ2-2; 11 bases are a match to TRBD2. After removal of 3 bases from V and 3 bases from J, the junction contained 13 bases not matched to a gene. There are 19 residues in the CDR3. Germline-derived CDR1 and CDR2 are SGHNT and YYREEE (reference sequence). This CDR3 reads CASSSGTSGSRGDTGELFF. The DNA of the CDR3 is TGTGCCAGCAGCTCCGGGACTAGCGGATCAAGGGGGGACACCGGGGAGCTGTTTTTT.

The chain recombines TRBV5-6 with TRBJ2-1, with TRBD2 matching 12 bases. This CDR3 spans 15 amino acids. The germline gives CDR1 SGHDT, CDR2 YYEEEE. After removal of 4 bases from V and 6 bases from J, the junction contained 5 bases not matched to a gene. Here the CDR3 reads CASSTGLAGSNEQFF. CDR3 in DNA: TGTGCCAGCAGCACCGGACTAGCGGGAAGCAATGAGCAGTTCTTC.

This clone has a handful of counts. The genes are TRBV7-2 and TRBJ1-2; D is uncertain. Deletions cut 2 bases from V and 5 bases from J, with 6 bases between. There are 12 residues in the CDR3. Germline V gene lookup returns CDR1 SGHTA and CDR2 FQGNSA. The CDR3 nucleotides read TGTGCCAGCAGCTTACAGGCTTATGGCTACACCTTC. Protein product: CASSLQAYGYTF.

This chain joins TRBV4-3 and TRBJ2-7; perhaps TRBD1 as D (5 bases). From germline, CDR1 is LGHNA and CDR2 YSLEER. V lost 5 bases, J lost 3 bases, and 11 bases lay in between. The CDR3 contains 13 residues. The CDR3 nucleotides read TGCGCCAGCAGCAAGGGGTCCCTCTACGAGCAGTACTTC. It codes for CASSKGSLYEQYF.